This passage covers 4 T cell receptor beta chains from one sample sequenced in a study of identifying expanded T cells in peripheral blood. The method was immunoSEQ multiplex PCR; TCRdb's version includes in-frame clones alone and lacks a portion of them. Of some 97,000 clones detected, around 90% appear once; the ten largest clones hold 5% to 6.5%. Sequencing was done on a sample of blood. These receptor sequences come from a person aged 18 to 70 in good health.

The chain has TRBV5-1 and TRBJ1-1; D remains ambiguous. The CDR3 is 13 amino acids. Germline-derived CDR1 and CDR2 are SGHRS and YFSETQ. Trimming left V 4 bases short and J 4 bases short, with 11 bases between. The CDR3 nucleotides are TGCGCCAGCAGCCCGGATGTGCCCACTGAAGCTTTCTTT. It codes for CASSPDVPTEAFF.

The chain is built from TRBV18 and TRBJ2-2, with 8 bases matching TRBD1. This CDR3 is built from 16 residues. Germline V lookup: CDR1 KGHSH, CDR2 LQKENI. J gave up 1 base and V 3 bases, and 4 bases lay outside the gene matches. The CDR3 nucleotides are TGTGCCAGCTCACCCGGGACAGGAGAGAACACCGGGGAGCTGTTTTTT. This translates into CASSPGTGENTGELFF.

To note about this clone: No DNA is shown, since the ends of the CDR3 on it are uncertain; the CDR3 is the one TCRdb lists. V gene TRBV21-1 combines with J gene TRBJ1-2; no DNA check was done on the table's D call, TRBD1. TRBV21-1 is an annotated pseudogene. The CDR3 length is 15 residues, termini included. The CDR3: CASSKVGQGAYGYTF.

This clone was seen once. The V and J genes are TRBV19 and TRBJ1-1; no clear D. Germline CDR1 is LNHDA and CDR2 is SQIVND (reference sequence). Trimming took 3 bases from V and 3 from J, leaving 8 bases between them. The CDR3 has 13 residues. This chain's CDR3 is CASSIGQYTEAFF. The CDR3 DNA sequence: TGTGCCAGTAGTATTGGGCAGTACACTGAAGCTTTCTTT.